The rows below give T cell receptor beta chains drawn from one sample of a study of OX40 agonist ivuxolimab in advanced cancers. Clones were sequenced by immunoSEQ multiplex PCR, and TCRdb holds only the in-frame ones, with some missing. The sample consists of under 80,000 clones, 70% to 90% of them appearing once. The starting material was CD4+ or CD8+ T cells sorted from blood, obtained in a trial of the OX40 agonist ivuxolimab. These receptors originate from an adult with an advanced solid tumor such as melanoma, head and neck, liver or kidney cancer. The conserved cysteine and the conserved F or W are not part of the CDR3 here.

TRBV5-8	TRBJ2-7	ASSNALDEQY
TRBV5-6	TRBJ2-7	ASRRTGGYEQY
TRBV5-1	TRBJ1-6	ASSLAQYNSPLH
TRBV5-1	TRBJ2-2	ASSKRTGLNTGELF
TRBV6-1	TRBJ1-4	ASSVRTGSATNEKLF
TRBV7-3	TRBJ2-3	ASSSGPPEDTQY
TRBV9	TRBJ2-3	ASTEGESRNTQY
TRBV10-1	TRBJ2-1	ASSPALAGNEQF
TRBV7-2	TRBJ1-2	ASSLVGSNYGYT
TRBV19	TRBJ2-2	ASSKSSNTGELF
TRBV4-1	.	ASSQNENYEQY
TRBV28	TRBJ2-7	ASSLRQLAGGVGYEQY
TRBV2	TRBJ1-1	ASSLEGPDEGTEAF
TRBV10-3	TRBJ2-1	AISESTAGQF
TRBV15	TRBJ1-5	ATSRGQEGNQPQH
TRBV2	TRBJ2-7	ASNEQGASSYEQY
TRBV23-1	TRBJ2-7	GRGFPYEQY
TRBV4-1	TRBJ1-2	ASSQNGPYGYT
TRBV29-1	TRBJ1-5	SVGTGRGQPQH
TRBV9	TRBJ2-5	ASSVSGQETQY
TRBV5-6	TRBJ1-2	ASSFEGRDISGYT
TRBV7-2	TRBJ2-1	ASSFYRLAGYNEQF